This TCR beta chain was observed in a study of radiation and T cells in renal cell carcinoma. Across the whole study: Nephrectomy followed 15 Gy stereotactic body radiation by 4 weeks. Study findings and constraints: From baseline, blood top tumor clonotypes peaked at 2 weeks post-radiation.

The time point: baseline pretreatment blood. The treatment was: 15 Gy SBRT to primary tumor, nephrectomy 4 weeks later. Serial blood draws occurred at baseline and 2 and 4 weeks post-SBRT. The tumor was a clear cell renal cell carcinoma. Profiling relied on immunoSEQ multiplex PCR, and the TCRdb table lists in-frame clones only, not all of them. The data contain some 150,000 clones, 70% to 90% of them seen just once; the ten biggest clones take up approximately 24%. This clone was counted at least ten times. Its matching antigen is unknown. The CDR3 is 14 amino acids. Germline CDR1 reads SGHTA; CDR2 reads FQGNSA. The V end was cut by 1 base, the J end by 8 bases, with 11 bases between.

The material sequenced was blood, taken from a patient whose treatment included radiotherapy and nephrectomy. The chain combines TRBV7-2 with TRBJ1-4; D uncertain. The receptor comes from a woman aged 45-60 years with renal cell carcinoma. The CDR3 coding sequence is TGTGCCAGCAGCTTAGATGGACGGAACGAAAAACTGTTTTTT. This gives the protein CASSLDGRNEKLFF.